Listed here are 18 T cell receptor beta chains from one sample, sequenced in a study of response to subunit inactivated influenza vaccine. TCRdb itself ran the RT-PCR reads through MiXCR, one entry per CDR3 protein. The sample lists 500,000 to 600,000 distinct CDR3 sequences, approximately 7.7% occurring once. Sequences were derived from PBMCs from blood, sampled roughly 24 months after vaccination. These TCRs come from a man between 50 and 75 years old who received an inactivated influenza vaccine.

The gene calls are TRBV10-3 and TRBJ1-1; no definite D call. Trimming shortened V by 6 bases and J by 4 bases, and 12 bases separated the two germline ends. This CDR3 is built from 13 residues. The V gene's germline CDR1 is ENHRY and CDR2 SYGVKD. In DNA form, the CDR3 reads TGTGCCATCAGGTTTGCTCTGGGCACTGAAGCTTTCTTT. Protein sequence: CAIRFALGTEAFF.

J is TRBJ2-1 and V is TRBV24-1; D unresolved. The CDR3 runs 11 residues. CDR1 and CDR2 from the germline V gene are KGHDR and SFDVKD. Trimming took 5 bases from V and 6 from J, leaving 4 bases between them. The CDR3 DNA follows: TGTGCCACCAGTGCCTCCAATGAGCAGTTCTTC. This translates into CATSASNEQFF.

Only a few counts were recorded for this clonotype. This chain connects TRBV7-2 to TRBJ1-2; the D is unclear. The length of the CDR3 is 14 residues. CDR1 and CDR2 from the germline V gene are SGHTA and FQGNSA. V dropped 6 bases and J dropped 4 bases, with 15 bases sitting between them. DNA for the CDR3: TGTGCCAGCAGACCCGAGTACGGATTCTATGGCTACACCTTC. Protein product: CASRPEYGFYGYTF.

The sample holds many counts of this clonotype. The rearrangement uses TRBV5-5 and TRBJ2-6; D uncertain. Trimming took off 6 bases at V and 0 bases at J, with 13 bases between the two ends. The CDR3 loop spans 16 amino acids. CDR1 SGHKS and CDR2 YYEKEE come from the germline V gene (reference sequence). The CDR3: CASTNSGFSGANVLTF. The CDR3 nucleotides read TGTGCCAGCACCAATTCGGGTTTCTCTGGGGCCAACGTCCTGACTTTC.

Ten or more counts support this clonotype. J is TRBJ2-6 and V is TRBV7-8; D unresolved. CDR1 is SGHVS and CDR2 is FQNEAQ in the germline V gene. The CDR3 is 16 residues long. The V end lost 1 base, the J end lost 0 bases, and 7 bases lay between the germline ends. CDR3 in amino acids: CASSLGPSSGANVLTF. Written as DNA, the CDR3 is TGTGCCAGCAGCTTAGGGCCGAGCTCTGGGGCCAACGTCCTGACTTTC.

The chain recombines TRBV4-3 with TRBJ1-2, with D perhaps matching TRBD1 (6 bases). The length of the CDR3 is 14 residues. CDR1 is LGHNA and CDR2 is YSLEER in the germline V gene. The V end lost 3 bases, the J end lost 3 bases, and 11 bases lay between the germline ends. The CDR3 region is CASSHQGWDYGYTF. The CDR3 DNA reads TGCGCCAGCAGCCATCAGGGGTGGGACTATGGCTACACCTTC.

This clonotype came up a few times. The CDR3 DNA is TGTGCCAGCAGTCCATCGAGCGGGAGGGCCCCCGGGGAGCTGTTTTTT. This encodes CASSPSSGRAPGELFF. This chain links TRBV6-1 with TRBJ2-2; 10 bases fit TRBD2. Germline-derived CDR1 and CDR2 are MNHNS and SASEGT. Trimming at V came to 5 bases and at J to 6 bases, leaving 9 bases not matched to a gene. CDR3 length: 16 amino acids.

The sample holds a few counts of this clonotype. This rearrangement joins TRBV12-3 or TRBV12-4 to TRBJ2-3; tentatively, D is TRBD1 (5 bases). The germline V and J ends were trimmed by 5 bases and 3 bases, with 6 bases remaining between them. The CDR3 spans 12 residues. CDR3 region: CASSGATDTQYF. The CDR3 nucleotides read TGTGCCAGCAGTGGGGCAACAGATACGCAGTATTTT.

This clonotype appeared many times. This chain joins TRBV20-1 and TRBJ2-2; 12 bases align to TRBD2. The V gene's germline CDR1 is DFQATT and CDR2 SNEGSKA (reference sequence). This CDR3 region has 13 residues. J gave up 8 bases and V 5 bases, and 3 bases lay outside the gene matches. The CDR3 DNA follows: TGCAGTGCTGGTGGACTAGCGGGGGGGGAGCTGTTTTTT. The encoded protein is CSAGGLAGGELFF.

This clonotype was seen a few times. The chain joins TRBV20-1 to TRBJ2-5; TRBD2 aligns across 9 bases. The CDR3 consists of 15 residues. Germline-derived CDR1 and CDR2 are DFQATT and SNEGSKA (reference sequence). The trim removed 5 bases at V and 2 bases at J, leaving 9 bases unmatched. The CDR3 here is CSARPIAGVQETQYF. The CDR3 bases are TGCAGTGCTCGGCCGATAGCGGGGGTACAAGAGACCCAGTACTTC.

This clonotype was detected a few times. V is TRBV6-2 or TRBV6-3 and J is TRBJ1-2; TRBD1 might be the D (6 bases). CDR1 MNHEY and CDR2 SVGEGT come from the germline V gene. Trimming took 6 bases from V and 3 from J, leaving 17 bases between them. The CDR3 covers 15 residues. The chain's CDR3 is CASRPQQGRYYGYTF. CDR3 DNA: TGTGCCAGCAGACCACAACAGGGTCGGTACTATGGCTACACCTTC.

In its sample, this clonotype was seen many times. The chain joins TRBV5-5 to TRBJ2-1; no reliable D call. Trimming shortened V by 2 bases and J by 14 bases, and 11 bases separated the two germline ends. The CDR3 is made up of 11 amino acids. In germline, CDR1 is SGHKS, CDR2 YYEKEE (reference sequence). The CDR3 DNA is TGTGCCAGCAGCTTTAGGCAGATGGAGTTCTTC. Protein sequence: CASSFRQMEFF.

The chain has TRBV7-6 and TRBJ2-1; 14 bases match TRBD2. This CDR3 has 17 amino acids. The germline CDR1 and CDR2 sequences are SGHVS and FNYEAQ. V lost 5 bases, J lost 9 bases, and 12 bases stayed unmatched. This CDR3 reads CASSTTSGGAGWGEQFF. The CDR3 coding sequence is TGTGCCAGCAGCACGACTAGCGGGGGGGCAGGTTGGGGTGAGCAGTTCTTC.

The chain couples TRBV10-3 to TRBJ2-5; possibly TRBD1 or TRBD2 for D (6 bases each). There are 14 residues in the CDR3. Trimming pared 4 bases from V and 10 bases from J, leaving 19 bases between. Germline V gene sequence: CDR1 ENHRY, CDR2 SYGVKD. The chain's CDR3 is CAISVDKGGGVQYF. The CDR3 nucleotides are TGTGCCATCAGTGTGGACAAGGGGGGTGGTGTCCAGTACTTC.

This clonotype came up a few times. V usage is TRBV20-1 and J usage is TRBJ2-2; 7 bases line up with TRBD2. Germline CDR1 is DFQATT and CDR2 is SNEGSKA (reference sequence). The CDR3 has 14 residues. V was clipped by 2 bases and J by 4 bases; unmatched bases: 4. The CDR3, as DNA: TGCAGTGCTAGATTACCGGGGGGCACCGGGGAGCTGTTTTTT. This encodes CSARLPGGTGELFF.

This clonotype was recorded at least ten times. The CDR3: CASSQVWAHNSPLHF. The CDR3 nucleotides are TGCGCCAGCAGCCAAGTTTGGGCCCATAATTCACCCCTCCACTTT. The chain combines TRBV4-3 with TRBJ1-6; D remains ambiguous. Germline CDR1 reads LGHNA; CDR2 reads YSLEER. Trimming removed 1 base from V and 5 bases from J, with 9 bases in between. This CDR3 is 15 amino acids long.

This clonotype appeared a few times. V is TRBV5-5 and J is TRBJ2-5; D call uncertain. The CDR3 contains 12 residues. Per germline, CDR1 SGHKS and CDR2 YYEKEE (reference sequence). Trimming cost V 3 bases and J 9 bases, with 12 bases left between them. The DNA of the CDR3 is TGTGCCAGCAGCTCGAGCTCTCGGTCCCAGTACTTC. It yields the protein CASSSSSRSQYF.

This clonotype was observed many times. The chain uses TRBV2 and TRBJ1-1; perhaps TRBD1 as D (6 bases). This CDR3 region has 12 residues. Germline V lookup: CDR1 SNHLY, CDR2 FYNNEI. The V and J ends lost 6 bases and 4 bases respectively, with 9 bases between them. The DNA of the CDR3 is TGTGCCAGCAGCCGACAGGCCACTGAAGCTTTCTTT. It codes for CASSRQATEAFF.